Described below is a single T cell receptor (beta chain) sequence and its context. The data stem from a study of T cells in Graves' hyperthyroidism and ophthalmopathy. Patients counted as stable if ophthalmopathy did not develop within 18 months. Exclusion followed for patients with uncontrolled infection, other autoimmune disease, pregnancy or lactation. Approximately 10 ml of fresh peripheral blood supplied the PBMCs. Amplified TCR beta CDR3 regions came from RNA transcripts. The HTBI primer set served for first-round RT-PCR of the TCR CDR3. TCRdb used MiXCR to reprocess the multiplex PCR reads, holding one entry per CDR3 protein. The sample contains roughly 300,000 distinct CDR3 sequences, 20% to 25% of which appear only once. Germline values: CDR1 SGHTA, CDR2 FQGTGA. This CDR3 has 13 amino acids. Trimming stripped 4 bases from V and 6 bases from J, with 9 bases between.

The specimen sequenced was blood. This TCR was recovered from a woman aged 50 to 60 with Graves' hyperthyroidism. V gene TRBV7-3 combines with J gene TRBJ2-2, with a weak D call TRBD1 (6 bases). The CDR3 region has the DNA TGTGCCAGCAGCTACAGGGCATCCGGGGAGCTGTTTTTT. Protein product: CASSYRASGELFF.